The 24 T cell receptor beta chains in this list originate from one sample, sequenced in a study of blood T cell repertoires in COVID-19. The table came from immunoSEQ multiplex PCR; TCRdb's copy has only in-frame clones and leaves some out. Among around 300,000 clones, over 75% were seen once, and the ten largest hold approximately 5.3%. Sequenced material: PBMCs or T cells enriched from blood (not recorded which). The receptors originated from a woman in her twenties or thirties who had recovered from COVID-19.

The V and J genes are TRBV10-3 and TRBJ2-7; 13 bases align to TRBD2. The germline V gene has CDR1 ENHRY and CDR2 SYGVKD. This CDR3 has 15 residues. V was pared by 0 bases and J by 7 bases, with 3 bases of the junction left unmatched. The CDR3 DNA reads as TGTGCCATCAGTGAGTCAGGACTAGCGGGGGAAGAGCAGTACTTC. Translation gives CAISESGLAGEEQYF.

The gene calls are TRBV10-3 and TRBJ1-2; D not resolved. CDR3 length: 15 amino acids. The V gene's germline CDR1 is ENHRY and CDR2 SYGVKD. V lost 2 bases to trimming and J lost 2 bases, with 12 bases between them. The CDR3 loop is CAISEGEGTNYGYTF. CDR3 sequence (DNA): TGTGCCATCAGTGAGGGAGAGGGAACAAACTATGGCTACACCTTC.

This clone was counted once. J is TRBJ2-7 and V is TRBV11-2; TRBD1 matches 8 bases. The length of the CDR3 is 14 residues. Per the germline V gene, CDR1 is SGHAT and CDR2 is FQNNGV. Losses at the gene ends were 1 base for V and 3 bases for J; bases not matched to a gene: 2. The CDR3 here is CASSLGTGIYEQYF. The CDR3 nucleotides read TGTGCCAGCAGCTTAGGGACAGGGATCTACGAGCAGTACTTC.

This chain links TRBV6-2 or TRBV6-3 with TRBJ1-6; D may be TRBD1 (6 bases). This CDR3 spans 13 amino acids. V was cut by 4 bases and J by 7 bases, with 8 bases left in between. The germline CDR1 and CDR2 sequences are MNHEY and SVGEGT. The CDR3 reads CASSSGQNSPLHF. Written as DNA, the CDR3 is TGTGCCAGCAGTTCAGGACAGAATTCACCCCTCCACTTT.

The V and J genes are TRBV11-2 and TRBJ1-1; the match to TRBD1 covers 9 bases. Losses at the gene ends were 5 bases for V and 4 bases for J; bases not matched to a gene: 8. The length of the CDR3 is 15 residues. The V gene's germline CDR1 is SGHAT and CDR2 FQNNGV. CDR3 in amino acids: CASSPRGQGGTEAFF. The CDR3 DNA follows: TGTGCCAGCAGCCCAAGGGGACAGGGCGGCACTGAAGCTTTCTTT.

The chain has TRBV28 and TRBJ2-1, with 11 bases identical to TRBD1. J gave up 6 bases and V 7 bases, and 14 bases lay outside the gene matches. This CDR3 has 17 amino acids. The germline CDR1 and CDR2 sequences are MDHEN and SYDVKM. CDR3 sequence: CASTSGTGGLLSNEQFF. CDR3 nucleotides: TGTGCCAGCACCTCCGGGACAGGGGGATTACTGAGCAATGAGCAGTTCTTC. The full variable domain, in which reference TRBV28 and TRBJ2-1 provide the parts outside the CDR3, is DVKVTQSSRYLVKRTGEKVFLECVQDMDHENMFWYRQDPGLGLRLIYFSYDVKMKEKGDIPEGYSVSREKKERFSLILESASTNQTSMYLCASTSGTGGLLSNEQFFGPGTRLTVL.

The rearrangement joins TRBV6-2 or TRBV6-3 to TRBJ1-2, with 7 bases lining up with TRBD1. This CDR3 comprises 17 residues. Per the germline V gene, CDR1 is MNHEY and CDR2 is SVGEGT. V shed 5 bases and J 4 bases; nucleotides not matched to a gene: 16. Written as DNA, the CDR3 is TGTGCCAGCAGTCCCCCGCGGACAGGAAAGGGGCCCTATGGCTACACCTTC. Its translation is CASSPPRTGKGPYGYTF.

The chain uses TRBV10-3 and TRBJ2-3, with 9 bases aligning to TRBD2. Germline values: CDR1 ENHRY, CDR2 SYGVKD. This CDR3 has 16 amino acids. The trim removed 0 bases at V and 0 bases at J, leaving 1 base unmatched. The CDR3 DNA sequence: TGTGCCATCAGTGAGTCGGCGGGGGGGAGCACAGATACGCAGTATTTT. Translated: CAISESAGGSTDTQYF.

The V and J genes are TRBV24-1 and TRBJ2-3; 11 bases agree with TRBD2. V lost 8 bases to trimming and J lost 6 bases; unmatched junction nucleotides: 9. Germline V CDR1 and CDR2: KGHDR, SFDVKD. CDR3 length: 15 residues. CDR3 DNA: TGTGCCACCAAAGGGACTAGCGGACCAGTTGATACGCAGTATTTT. Its translation is CATKGTSGPVDTQYF.

This clone has more than one count but fewer than ten. The gene calls are TRBV4-1 and TRBJ1-2; D unresolved. Germline-derived CDR1 and CDR2 are MGHRA and YSYEKL. The CDR3 spans 15 residues. Trimming removed 1 base at V and 2 bases at J, with 11 bases between. CDR3 DNA: TGCGCCAGCAGCCAAGGAGGCTTCTCGAACTATGGCTACACCTTC. Translating it yields CASSQGGFSNYGYTF.

The J gene is TRBJ2-2, the V gene TRBV19; D possibly corresponds to TRBD1 (6 bases). Trimming pared 5 bases from V and 6 bases from J, leaving 19 bases between. Germline V gene data show CDR1 as LNHDA and CDR2 as SQIVND (reference sequence). The CDR3 is made up of 16 amino acids. Here the CDR3 DNA reads TGTGCCAGTAGTTCCAGAGGGGCGCAGGGGTCCGGGGAGCTGTTTTTT. It encodes CASSSRGAQGSGELFF.

The CDR3 DNA is TGTGCCAGCACCATTCTCACCGGGGAGCTGTTTTTT. It translates to CASTILTGELFF. The V gene is TRBV7-9, the J gene TRBJ2-2; D gene uncertain. This CDR3 contains 12 residues. V lost 7 bases to trimming and J lost 4 bases, with 7 bases between them. CDR1 and CDR2 (germline): SEHNR, FQNEAQ (reference sequence).

The chain links TRBV6-5 to TRBJ1-2; D might be TRBD1 (5 bases). Germline CDR1 is MNHEY and CDR2 is SVGAGI. CDR3 size: 13 residues. With 7 bases removed from V and 8 bases from J, the gap between germline ends came to 17 bases. CDR3 bases: TGTGCCAGCACTCCGCGGCGGGGACTCGGCTACACCTTC. Translation gives CASTPRRGLGYTF.

This clone has a single count. J is TRBJ2-7 and V is TRBV4-2; D possibly corresponds to TRBD1 (5 bases). The V and J ends lost 1 base and 2 bases respectively, with 9 bases between them. Looked up from germline, CDR1 is LGHNA and CDR2 is YNFKEQ. There are 14 residues in the CDR3. The CDR3 coding sequence is TGTGCCAGCAGCCAAGGAGTCAGGGCCTACGAGCAGTACTTC. It encodes CASSQGVRAYEQYF.

The rearrangement links TRBV2 to TRBJ1-1; the D gene is possibly TRBD1 (5 bases). With 5 bases removed from V and 4 bases from J, the gap between germline ends came to 14 bases. This CDR3 region has 14 residues. Germline loops: CDR1 SNHLY, CDR2 FYNNEI. The CDR3 nucleotides are TGTGCCAGCAGTAGCAGGGCACAGACCACTGAAGCTTTCTTT. It codes for CASSSRAQTTEAFF.

The chain recombines TRBV4-2 with TRBJ1-1, with D possibly matching TRBD1 (6 bases). The germline gives CDR1 LGHNA, CDR2 YNFKEQ. Trimming removed 4 bases at V and 0 bases at J, with 12 bases between. CDR3 size: 15 residues. The CDR3 sequence is CASSPRTELNTEAFF. Here the CDR3 DNA reads TGTGCCAGCAGCCCCCGGACAGAGTTGAACACTGAAGCTTTCTTT.

V and J are TRBV4-3 and TRBJ1-4; 9 nucleotides line up with TRBD1. This CDR3 contains 17 residues. The germline CDR1 and CDR2 sequences are LGHNA and YSLEER. With V trimmed by 0 bases and J by 8 bases, 10 bases remained unmatched. The CDR3 sequence: CASSQERDRVGGEKLFF. CDR3 coding DNA: TGCGCCAGCAGCCAAGAGCGGGACAGGGTTGGCGGGGAAAAACTGTTTTTT.

The CDR3 DNA is TGTGCCAGCAGCCAACACCCTAGCGGGGGGTCCGAGCAGTACTTC. It is translated as CASSQHPSGGSEQYF. The chain recombines TRBV3-1 (or the pseudogene TRBV3-2) with TRBJ2-7, with 11 nucleotides matching TRBD2. With V trimmed by 2 bases and J by 6 bases, 6 bases remained unmatched. Germline assignment: CDR1 LGHDT and CDR2 YNNKEL (reference sequence). The CDR3 is 15 residues long.

Regarding this clone: Distinct nucleotide sequences in the sample also encode this CDR3. The rearrangement joins TRBV7-9 to TRBJ1-2; a weak D match, TRBD1 (5 bases). CDR3 length: 12 residues. The germline gives CDR1 SEHNR, CDR2 FQNEAQ (reference sequence). Trimming removed 3 bases from V and 4 bases from J, with 6 bases in between. Here the CDR3 DNA reads TGTGCCAGCAGCTTGGGGGGCTATGGCTACACCTTC. Amino acids: CASSLGGYGYTF.

The V call is TRBV21-1, the J call TRBJ2-1; the D segment call TRBD2 is taken from the table without a DNA check. TRBV21-1 is deemed a pseudogene. This CDR3 has 15 residues. Here the CDR3 DNA reads TGTGCCAGCGGACTCCTCGGGGGGGCGTACAATGAGCAGTTCTTC. This translates into CASGLLGGAYNEQFF.

V and J are TRBV29-1 and TRBJ1-2; D remains unclear. V lost 5 bases and J lost 2, with 18 bases in between. CDR1 is SQVTM, CDR2 ANQGSEA, per germline. The CDR3 is 15 residues long. The CDR3 DNA reads as TGCAGCGTTCCATTGGAAGGCAGGCTGAACTATGGCTACACCTTC. Translation gives CSVPLEGRLNYGYTF.

The J gene is TRBJ1-2, the V gene TRBV14; maybe TRBD1 (6 bases). V lost 3 bases to trimming and J lost 0 bases, with 11 bases between them. The CDR3 contains 15 residues. The germline V gene encodes CDR1 SGHDN and CDR2 FVKESK. CDR3: CASSQVDRANYGYTF. CDR3 bases: TGTGCCAGCAGCCAGGTGGACAGAGCTAACTATGGCTACACCTTC.

V is TRBV6-1 and J is TRBJ1-5; TRBD1 might be the D (5 bases). The V end lost 1 base, the J end lost 4 bases, and 20 bases lay between the germline ends. This CDR3 has 18 residues. Germline V gene sequence: CDR1 MNHNS, CDR2 SASEGT. CDR3 DNA: TGTGCCAGCAGTGAAGTTTTGGAATCGGGGGTAGGTAATCAGCCCCAGCATTTT. Its translation: CASSEVLESGVGNQPQHF.

This chain connects TRBV4-1 to TRBJ2-3, with 8 nucleotides matching TRBD2. The CDR3 consists of 16 residues. Germline loops: CDR1 MGHRA, CDR2 YSYEKL. V gave up 1 base and J gave up 1 base; unmatched junction bases: 4. The CDR3 is CASSQAGRGGTDTQYF. The CDR3 region has the DNA TGCGCCAGCAGCCAAGCGGGGCGGGGGGGCACAGATACGCAGTATTTT.